The clone carrying this TCR beta chain has only one observation. Germline values: CDR1 LGHNA, CDR2 YNFKEQ. The CDR3 extends over 18 amino acids. V shed 1 base, J shed 6 bases, and the junction held 15 bases outside the gene matches. TCRdb re-called the 5' RACE reads through MiXCR, storing one row per CDR3 protein. Of 300,000 to 400,000 distinct CDR3 sequences in the sample, around 28% are singletons; the top ten hold roughly 13%. This sample is drawn from a study of T-cell memory formation after mild COVID-19. The receptor was derived from an adult woman who had mild COVID-19 (a few samples of this study predate the infection). Cell type and time point are not known. The sequenced material came from PBMCs or a T cell subset sorted from them (not recorded which). The chain recombines TRBV4-2 with TRBJ1-2, with 9 nucleotides matching TRBD1. The CDR3 reads CASSQGPFLGQGMDGYTF. The CDR3 bases are TGTGCCAGCAGCCAAGGCCCTTTCTTGGGACAGGGAATGGATGGCTACACCTTC.